The 19 T cell receptor beta chains listed next were all sequenced from one sample in a study of beta chain features in type 1 diabetes. Study-wide findings and caveats: Type 1 diabetes patients had moderately but significantly shorter TCRB CDR3s in all four CD4+ subsets.

All of the isolated RNA was reverse transcribed, so expressed TCRB transcripts were sequenced. The data were produced by immunoSEQ multiplex PCR, yet TCRdb's version contains in-frame clones alone and is incomplete. The table has about 260,000 clones, around 24% seen once. Antigens of these TCRs are unknown. The specimen was naive CD4+ T cells from blood. These receptors came from a woman under 40 with type 1 diabetes.

CDR3 in DNA: TGTGCCTGGAGGGGGACAGGGAGGGAAAAACTGTTTTTT. It translates to CAWRGTGREKLFF. V is TRBV30 and J is TRBJ1-4, with 9 positions matching TRBD1. The CDR3 length is 13 residues. Germline V gene lookup returns CDR1 GTSNPN and CDR2 SVGIG (reference sequence). V gave up 3 bases and J gave up 8 bases; unmatched junction bases: 4.

This clone was detected a few times. The chain recombines TRBV29-1 with TRBJ1-4, with D maybe TRBD1 (5 bases). The CDR3 is made up of 14 amino acids. The V gene's germline CDR1 is SQVTM and CDR2 ANQGSEA. Between the trimmed V and J ends, which lost 0 bases and 8 bases, there was a span of 13 bases. The CDR3 nucleotides read TGCAGCGTTGAAGAACCAGGGAATAACGAAAAACTGTTTTTT. It codes for CSVEEPGNNEKLFF.

Only a few counts were recorded for this clone. This rearrangement joins TRBV20-1 to TRBJ2-1, with D possibly matching TRBD2 (6 bases). The CDR3 has 11 residues. Trimming shortened V by 6 bases and J by 7 bases, and 10 bases separated the two germline ends. CDR1 is DFQATT and CDR2 is SNEGSKA in the germline V gene (reference sequence). The CDR3 protein is CSAAGSNEQFF. The DNA of the CDR3 is TGCAGTGCAGCCGGGAGTAATGAGCAGTTCTTC.

The chain couples TRBV7-3 to TRBJ2-1; maybe TRBD2 (9 bases). The V gene's germline CDR1 is SGHTA and CDR2 FQGTGA. The CDR3 runs to 17 residues. Trimming left V 5 bases short and J 6 bases short, with 23 bases between. The CDR3 DNA reads TGTGCCAGCAGCCGCCCCGCTAGCGGGACAGGTTCCAATGAGCAGTTCTTC. Encoded protein: CASSRPASGTGSNEQFF.

V is TRBV25-1 and J is TRBJ2-5, with 7 bases identical to TRBD1. The junction had 5 bases not matched to a gene; V was cut back by 4 bases and J by 0 bases. This CDR3 has 15 amino acids. The germline V gene has CDR1 MGHDK and CDR2 SYGVNS. The CDR3 nucleotides read TGTGCCAGCAGTGGAATGACAGGGTACCAAGAGACCCAGTACTTC. Translation: CASSGMTGYQETQYF.

This clone showed up just a few times. In the same sample, other DNA sequences code for this CDR3. This chain uses TRBV29-1 with TRBJ1-5; 7 nucleotides agree with TRBD1. Germline V CDR1 and CDR2: SQVTM, ANQGSEA. The ends lost 4 bases at V and 4 bases at J; junction bases unmatched: 4. This CDR3 is built from 13 residues. The CDR3 sequence is CSVVGQANQPQHF. CDR3 DNA: TGCAGCGTTGTCGGACAGGCGAATCAGCCCCAGCATTTT.

The V and J genes are TRBV28 and TRBJ2-1; the match to TRBD1 covers 7 bases. With V trimmed by 5 bases and J by 3 bases, 1 base remained unmatched. The CDR3 is 13 residues long. Germline CDR1 and CDR2: MDHEN and SYDVKM. The CDR3, as DNA: TGTGCCAGCAGTGCAGGGGGCTACAATGAGCAGTTCTTC. Protein: CASSAGGYNEQFF. The entire variable domain, with the rest obtained from reference TRBV28 and TRBJ2-1, is as follows: DVKVTQSSRYLVKRTGEKVFLECVQDMDHENMFWYRQDPGLGLRLIYFSYDVKMKEKGDIPEGYSVSREKKERFSLILESASTNQTSMYLCASSAGGYNEQFFGPGTRLTVL.

V and J are TRBV7-9 and TRBJ1-2, with D possibly TRBD1 on 5 matching bases. The CDR3 has 14 amino acids. The germline V gene has CDR1 SEHNR and CDR2 FQNEAQ (reference sequence). Trimming removed 3 bases at V and 5 bases at J, with 13 bases between. The CDR3 is CASSFPGPQYGYTF. The CDR3 DNA is TGTGCCAGCAGCTTCCCAGGGCCCCAATATGGCTACACCTTC.

The rearrangement uses TRBV30 and TRBJ1-4; D ambiguous. Deletions cut 7 bases from V and 0 bases from J, with 9 bases between. The CDR3 consists of 13 residues. Germline V gene sequence: CDR1 GTSNPN, CDR2 SVGIG (reference sequence). Here the CDR3 DNA reads TGTGCCTCAACCGGGGCAACTAATGAAAAACTGTTTTTT. It specifies CASTGATNEKLFF. Full variable domain (missing parts from reference TRBV30 and TRBJ1-4): SQTIHQWPATLVQPVGSPLSLECTVEGTSNPNLYWYRQAAGRGLQLLFYSVGIGQISSEVPQNLSASRPQDRQFILSSKKLLLSDSGFYLCASTGATNEKLFFGSGTQLSVL.

The V and J genes are TRBV2 and TRBJ2-6, with 7 bases identical to TRBD1. The CDR3 sequence is 16 residues long. Germline V gene data show CDR1 as SNHLY and CDR2 as FYNNEI. V trimming: 6 bases; J trimming: 2 bases; junction bases outside the gene matches: 7. This CDR3 is CASSRDSLAGANVLTF. In DNA form, the CDR3 reads TGTGCCAGCAGCCGGGACAGTTTGGCTGGGGCCAACGTCCTGACTTTC.

V and J are TRBV6-5 and TRBJ1-4; D call uncertain. The CDR3 is 14 amino acids. Trimming removed 4 bases at V and 7 bases at J, with 13 bases between. From germline, CDR1 is MNHEY and CDR2 SVGAGI. The CDR3 DNA reads as TGTGCCAGCAGTTTTCGGATTCGGGGTGAAAAACTGTTTTTT. Its translation is CASSFRIRGEKLFF.

This clone was detected a few times. The chain uses TRBV9 and TRBJ1-1; D is perhaps TRBD1 (5 bases). Germline CDR1 SGDLS, CDR2 YYNGEE. V was trimmed by 2 bases and J by 4 bases, leaving 12 bases between them. The CDR3 runs 14 residues. In DNA, the CDR3 is TGTGCCAGCAGCGTTTTAGGGGCTGGCACTGAAGCTTTCTTT. Its protein product is CASSVLGAGTEAFF.

The CDR3 loop reads CASSGSIGSVHYGYTF. In nucleotides, the CDR3 is TGTGCCAGCAGTGGATCCATCGGGAGCGTCCACTATGGCTACACCTTC. This chain connects TRBV28 to TRBJ1-2; D ambiguous. Deletions cut 5 bases from V and 3 bases from J, with 19 bases between. There are 16 residues in the CDR3. CDR1 MDHEN and CDR2 SYDVKM come from the germline V gene.

This chain joins TRBV11-2 and TRBJ2-5, with 7 nucleotides matching TRBD1. This CDR3 has 16 residues. With 4 bases clipped from V and 4 bases from J, the junction kept 12 bases outside the gene matches. CDR1 and CDR2 from the germline V gene are SGHAT and FQNNGV. The CDR3 DNA follows: TGTGCCAGCAGCTCGAGCTTACAGGGGACCGGAGAGACCCAGTACTTC. This encodes CASSSSLQGTGETQYF.

This clone was seen a few times. In nucleotides, the CDR3 is TGCAGCGTTAGGGCCAGGGACACCCACCCCTATGGCTACACCTTC. This translates into CSVRARDTHPYGYTF. The rearrangement links TRBV29-1 to TRBJ1-2, with D tentatively TRBD1 (6 bases). This CDR3 has 15 amino acids. V gave up 5 bases and J gave up 4 bases, with 20 bases separating them. Germline V gives CDR1 SQVTM, CDR2 ANQGSEA.

V gene TRBV9 combines with J gene TRBJ2-3, with 11 bases that match TRBD1. The length of the CDR3 is 14 residues. Trimming took 7 bases from V and 4 from J; bases not matched to a gene: 5. The germline V gene has CDR1 SGDLS and CDR2 YYNGEE. DNA for the CDR3: TGTGCCAGCGTAAGGACAGGGGGCGCAGATACGCAGTATTTT. As protein: CASVRTGGADTQYF.

This clone turned up a few times. The rearrangement uses TRBV19 and TRBJ2-1; 10 bases fit TRBD2. This CDR3 has 15 amino acids. From germline, CDR1 is LNHDA and CDR2 SQIVND (reference sequence). Trimming at V came to 3 bases and at J to 2 bases, leaving 1 base not matched to a gene. CDR3 loop: CASSIGLAAYNEQFF. The CDR3, as DNA: TGTGCCAGTAGTATTGGACTAGCGGCCTACAATGAGCAGTTCTTC.

The CDR3 loop is CACHSESGGNQPQHF. CDR3 nucleotides: TGTGCCTGTCATTCAGAATCCGGGGGCAATCAGCCCCAGCATTTT. V usage is TRBV30 and J usage is TRBJ1-5; D is uncertain. The germline gives CDR1 GTSNPN, CDR2 SVGIG (reference sequence). Between the trimmed V and J ends, which lost 6 bases and 2 bases, there was a span of 17 bases. This CDR3 has 15 amino acids.

The rearrangement links TRBV7-9 to TRBJ2-7, with 7 bases aligning to TRBD1. The germline CDR1 and CDR2 sequences are SEHNR and FQNEAQ (reference sequence). The CDR3 contains 15 residues. The junction had 8 bases not matched to a gene; V was cut back by 2 bases and J by 4 bases. This chain's CDR3 is CASSLRGQEFYEQYF. The CDR3 coding sequence is TGTGCCAGCAGCTTAAGGGGGCAGGAGTTTTACGAGCAGTACTTC. Full variable domain (rest looked up from reference TRBV7-9 and TRBJ2-7): DTGVSQNPRHKITKRGQNVTFRCDPISEHNRLYWYRQTLGQGPEFLTYFQNEAQLEKSRLLSDRFSAERPKGSFSTLEIQRTEQGDSAMYLCASSLRGQEFYEQYFGPGTRLTVT.